This is a list of T cell receptor beta chains from one sample in a study of vaccination effects on CD4 cells after COVID-19. For these TCRs, the target antigens are not known. Produced via immunoSEQ multiplex PCR; TCRdb's table is partial and in-frame only. Of tens of thousands of clones in the sample, roughly 79% were seen once. Source: CD4+ T cells from PBMCs cultured with HCoV-OC43 spike peptides, taken before COVID-19 vaccination. The source is a human donor who received a COVID-19 vaccine. Both conserved end residues are part of each CDR3. A D gene is named only where the DNA matches it firmly. Rows may omit the clone size; those that give it use once, few, many or a size class.

D gene	V gene	J gene	clone size	CDR3 protein	CDR3 DNA
-	TRBV6-5	TRBJ2-6	-	CASSLTGSGANVLTF	TGTGCCAGCAGTTTGACGGGCTCTGGGGCCAACGTCCTGACTTTC
TRBD1	TRBV5-6	TRBJ2-2	few	CASSWDRVNTGELFF	TGTGCCAGCAGCTGGGACAGGGTTAACACCGGGGAGCTGTTTTTT
TRBD1	TRBV6-5	TRBJ2-1	-	CASSLVTGLYNEQFF	TGTGCCAGCAGCCTCGTGACAGGGCTCTACAATGAGCAGTTCTTC
-	TRBV5-4	TRBJ2-3	-	CASRSQGGVTDTQYF	TGTGCCAGCAGGTCCCAGGGTGGGGTGACAGATACGCAGTATTTT
TRBD1	TRBV27	TRBJ2-5	-	CASRGLGQVGRETQYF	TGTGCCAGCAGGGGGTTAGGACAGGTTGGCAGAGAGACCCAGTACTTC
TRBD2	TRBV6-6	TRBJ2-3	once	CASSSPGLAGTDTQYF	TGTGCCAGCAGTTCACCTGGACTAGCGGGGACAGATACGCAGTATTTT
-	TRBV24-1	TRBJ2-1	-	CATSAPKVGASSYNEQFF	TGTGCCACCAGTGCCCCAAAAGTCGGGGCGAGCTCCTACAATGAGCAGTTCTTC
-	TRBV28	TRBJ1-5	-	CASSAGGFNQPQHF	TGTGCCAGCAGCGCCGGCGGATTCAATCAGCCCCAGCATTTT
TRBD1	TRBV4-2	TRBJ2-5	-	CASSQTGSRKTQYF	TGTGCCAGCAGCCAGACAGGGTCGCGTAAGACCCAGTACTTC
TRBD1	TRBV6-1	TRBJ1-2	-	CASSELTGTGIYGYTF	TGTGCCAGCAGTGAGCTAACCGGGACAGGAATCTATGGCTACACCTTC
-	TRBV5-1	TRBJ1-1	-	CASKYGGATEAFF	TGCGCCAGCAAGTACGGGGGGGCCACTGAAGCTTTCTTT
-	TRBV19	TRBJ1-2	-	CASSIGGLPGGYTF	TGTGCCAGTAGTATCGGAGGACTGCCTGGAGGCTACACCTTC
-	TRBV6-6	TRBJ1-5	-	CASSSQPQHF	TGTGCCAGCAGTAGTCAGCCCCAGCATTTT
-	TRBV5-8	TRBJ1-2	-	CASSLGTPRGYTF	TGTGCCAGCAGCTTGGGGACACCACGGGGCTACACCTTC
-	TRBV30	TRBJ2-3	-	CAWVDRRSTDTQYF	TGTGCCTGGGTCGACAGGAGGAGCACAGATACGCAGTATTTT
-	TRBV18	TRBJ1-3	few	CASSPTPQHSGNTIYF	TGTGCCAGCTCACCAACCCCACAGCACTCTGGAAACACCATATATTTT
-	TRBV6-1	TRBJ2-1	-	CASSENAANSYNEQFF	TGTGCCAGCAGTGAAAACGCGGCCAACTCCTACAATGAGCAGTTCTTC
TRBD1	TRBV5-4	TRBJ2-1	-	CASSLGQGAYNEQFF	TGTGCCAGCAGTTTAGGACAGGGGGCTTACAATGAGCAGTTCTTC
TRBD2	TRBV6-1	TRBJ2-5	-	CASSERAGGPLETQYF	TGTGCCAGCAGTGAAAGAGCGGGGGGGCCTTTGGAGACCCAGTACTTC
TRBD1	TRBV5-1	TRBJ1-1	-	CASTDRGNTEAFF	TGCGCCAGCACCGACAGGGGTAACACTGAAGCTTTCTTT
-	TRBV5-1	TRBJ1-6	few	CASSRGTGNSPLHF	TGCGCCAGCAGCCGAGGGACGGGGAATTCACCCCTCCACTTT
TRBD1	TRBV5-5	TRBJ2-5	-	CASSYGQGQETQYF	TGTGCCAGCAGCTATGGACAGGGGCAGGAGACCCAGTACTTC
TRBD1	TRBV9	TRBJ1-3	-	CASSTGQGAIGNTIYF	TGTGCCAGCAGCACCGGACAGGGGGCTATAGGAAACACCATATATTTT
-	TRBV7-9	TRBJ1-1	-	CASRPVGRRVNTEAFF	TGTGCCAGCAGACCTGTCGGCAGGCGAGTGAACACTGAAGCTTTCTTT
TRBD1	TRBV28	TRBJ1-2	-	CASRTGGNYGYTF	TGTGCCAGCAGGACAGGGGGGAACTATGGCTACACCTTC
-	TRBV4-1	TRBJ2-1	-	CASSLPKAEQFF	TGCGCCAGCAGCCTCCCTAAGGCCGAGCAGTTCTTC
TRBD1	TRBV5-6	TRBJ1-2	-	CASSLGQGAGVGYGYTF	TGTGCCAGCAGCTTGGGACAGGGGGCTGGAGTAGGCTATGGCTACACCTTC
TRBD1	TRBV5-1	TRBJ1-1	-	CASRLQGPLNTEAFF	TGCGCCAGCAGGCTACAGGGGCCCCTGAACACTGAAGCTTTCTTT
-	TRBV24-1	TRBJ2-1	-	CATSDTPGAREASYNEQFF	TGTGCCACCAGTGATACCCCTGGGGCGCGAGAGGCGTCCTACAATGAGCAGTTCTTC
TRBD1	TRBV6-5	TRBJ2-5	-	CASRQTGGLETQYF	TGTGCCAGCAGGCAGACAGGGGGCTTGGAGACCCAGTACTTC
-	TRBV2	TRBJ1-6	-	CASTRITGINSPLHF	TGTGCCAGCACCCGGATCACAGGCATTAATTCACCCCTCCACTTT
-	TRBV6-5	TRBJ2-3	-	CASTSTSAGPGTQYF	TGTGCCAGCACCTCAACTTCGGCAGGTCCCGGTACGCAGTATTTT
-	TRBV6-6	TRBJ1-2	-	CASTQPREPYYGYTF	TGTGCCAGCACCCAACCCCGAGAACCTTACTATGGCTACACCTTC
-	TRBV11-3	TRBJ1-2	-	CASSLKLYMSGGYTF	TGTGCCAGCAGCTTAAAATTGTATATGTCCGGAGGCTACACCTTC
-	TRBV9	TRBJ1-3	-	CASSVGLDRNTIYF	TGTGCCAGCAGCGTAGGATTAGACCGAAACACCATATATTTT
-	TRBV7-3	TRBJ2-1	once	CASSPSGTYNEQFF	TGTGCCAGCAGCCCGTCCGGCACCTACAATGAGCAGTTCTTC
TRBD1	TRBV20-1	TRBJ1-1	-	CSARGTGGAFF	TGCAGTGCTAGAGGGACAGGGGGAGCTTTCTTT
TRBD1	TRBV11-2	TRBJ2-5	-	CASSLEGQGGRETQYF	TGTGCCAGCAGCTTAGAGGGACAGGGGGGCCGGGAGACCCAGTACTTC
-	TRBV24-1	TRBJ1-3	-	CATSEGGENTIYF	TGTGCCACCAGTGAAGGCGGGGAAAACACCATATATTTT
TRBD1	TRBV6-2/TRBV6-3	TRBJ1-5	-	CASSYGTGEPGSNQPQHF	TGTGCCAGCAGTTACGGGACAGGAGAACCTGGGAGCAATCAGCCCCAGCATTTT
TRBD1	TRBV9	TRBJ2-3	-	CASSLRTGGDGTDTQYF	TGTGCCAGCAGCCTTCGGACAGGGGGCGACGGTACAGATACGCAGTATTTT
-	TRBV5-1	TRBJ2-2	-	CASSLGQTANTGELFF	TGCGCCAGCAGCTTAGGCCAGACAGCGAACACCGGGGAGCTGTTTTTT
-	TRBV5-4	TRBJ2-2	-	CASYHGGLVANTGELFF	TGTGCCAGCTACCACGGGGGCCTAGTCGCGAACACCGGGGAGCTGTTTTTT
-	TRBV4-2	TRBJ1-4	-	CASRIFAANEKLFF	TGTGCCAGCCGGATCTTCGCGGCTAATGAAAAACTGTTTTTT
TRBD1	TRBV7-3	TRBJ2-1	-	CASSYRGPTNEQFF	TGTGCCAGCAGCTACAGGGGGCCGACAAATGAGCAGTTCTTC
TRBD1	TRBV19	TRBJ2-6	-	CASSSDRGPASGANVLTF	TGTGCCAGTAGTTCCGACAGGGGGCCAGCCTCTGGGGCCAACGTCCTGACTTTC
TRBD2	TRBV7-2	TRBJ2-3	-	CASSLEAGGVDTQYF	TGTGCCAGCAGCTTAGAGGCGGGGGGCGTAGATACGCAGTATTTT
-	TRBV6-2/TRBV6-3	TRBJ2-1	-	CASSYNYNEQFF	TGTGCCAGCAGTTACAACTACAATGAGCAGTTCTTC
TRBD2	TRBV9	TRBJ2-3	-	CASSPGASGGFTDTQYF	TGTGCCAGCAGCCCCGGGGCTAGCGGGGGTTTCACAGATACGCAGTATTTT
TRBD1	TRBV6-2/TRBV6-3	TRBJ2-2	-	CASSYLGTGQAGELFF	TGTGCCAGCAGTTACTTGGGGACAGGACAGGCCGGGGAGCTGTTTTTT
TRBD1	TRBV18	TRBJ2-5	-	CASSRRQGSQETQYF	TGTGCCAGCTCACGAAGACAGGGATCGCAAGAGACCCAGTACTTC
TRBD1	TRBV5-8	TRBJ2-1	-	CASSRQGFFSNEQFF	TGTGCCAGCAGCCGACAGGGTTTTTTTAGCAATGAGCAGTTCTTC
TRBD1	TRBV11-2	TRBJ1-5	-	CASSLSDRVGQPQHF	TGTGCCAGCAGCTTATCCGACAGGGTAGGTCAGCCCCAGCATTTT
TRBD2	TRBV5-1	TRBJ2-1	-	CASTPTSGALNEQFF	TGCGCCAGCACCCCAACTAGCGGGGCCCTCAATGAGCAGTTCTTC
-	TRBV30	TRBJ1-3	-	CAWSREQGNGNTIYF	TGTGCCTGGAGTAGGGAACAGGGTAACGGAAACACCATATATTTT
-	TRBV18	TRBJ2-3	-	CASSRRDSTDTQYF	TGTGCCAGCTCACGTCGGGACAGCACAGATACGCAGTATTTT
-	TRBV6-4	TRBJ2-3	-	CASMRGLGNTSSTDTQYF	TGTGCCAGCATGCGAGGGCTAGGAAACACCTCCAGCACAGATACGCAGTATTTT